The rows below give T cell receptor beta chains drawn from one sample of a study of identical twins. Via MiXCR, TCRdb re-called the 5' RACE reads, giving one row per CDR3 protein. The data show a few hundred thousand distinct CDR3 sequences, with roughly 15% seen just once and more than 0.4% held by the top ten. These data are also associated with another study on yellow fever vaccine responses in identical twins.

Sequences were obtained from CD4+ T cells sorted from blood. The receptors originated from a woman between 18 and 29 years old in good health. The CDR3 runs from the conserved cysteine through the conserved F or W. Each record gives: D gene, clone size, V gene, J gene, CDR3 DNA, CDR3 protein. D genes are given only for firm matches. Part of the rows lack a size; the others show once, few, many or a class for expanded clones.

.,many,TRBV29-1,TRBJ1-5,TGCAGCGTTGAATTGTTAGCCCAGAGAAATCAGCCCCAGCATTTT,CSVELLAQRNQPQHF
.,.,TRBV6-1,TRBJ1-4,TGTGCCAGCAGTGAAAATGGGGGAGCTGAAAAACTGTTTTTT,CASSENGGAEKLFF
.,few,TRBV3-1,TRBJ2-6,TGTGCCAGCAGCCAAGATATCCCATCCGGGGCCAACGTCCTGACTTTC,CASSQDIPSGANVLTF
.,few,TRBV6-1,TRBJ1-1,TGTGCCAGCAGAGTGGGACAGAACACTGAAGCTTTCTTT,CASRVGQNTEAFF
.,few,TRBV12-3/TRBV12-4,TRBJ2-5,TGTGCCAGCAGTTTCAGAGCGCAGGCCCAAGAGACCCAGTACTTC,CASSFRAQAQETQYF
TRBD1,few,TRBV2,TRBJ1-3,TGTGCCAGCAGTGGACAGGGGCCCCACTCTGGAAACACCATATATTTT,CASSGQGPHSGNTIYF
TRBD1,.,TRBV28,TRBJ1-2,TGTGCCAGCAGTTTACGACAGGGAGATGGCTACACCTTC,CASSLRQGDGYTF
.,.,TRBV24-1,TRBJ2-2,TGTGCCACCAGTGGGGCCTCCACCGGGGAGCTGTTTTTT,CATSGASTGELFF
.,many,TRBV12-3/TRBV12-4,TRBJ1-4,TGTGCCAGCAGTCCAACCCCCCGGGGGGGTAATAATGAAAAACTGTTTTTT,CASSPTPRGGNNEKLFF
.,.,TRBV4-2,TRBJ1-6,TGTGCCAGCAGCCGTTCCAATTCACCCCTCCACTTT,CASSRSNSPLHF
.,few,TRBV24-1,TRBJ2-3,TGTGCCACCAGTGAACAGGGACCAGATACGCAGTATTTT,CATSEQGPDTQYF
TRBD2,.,TRBV5-1,TRBJ2-1,TGCGCCAGCAGTTCCCGGCCGGGACTAGGAGATGAGCAGTTCTTC,CASSSRPGLGDEQFF
TRBD1,.,TRBV29-1,TRBJ2-7,TGCAGCGTTACAAGGACAGGGGGCCTCGAGCAGTACTTC,CSVTRTGGLEQYF
.,many,TRBV6-1,TRBJ2-7,TGTGCCAGCAGACCCGGGACTGTAGGAGCCTACGAGCAGTACTTC,CASRPGTVGAYEQYF
.,.,TRBV7-9,TRBJ2-5,TGTGCCAGCAGCCCCTCTAGGGGGAGCGAGACCCAGTACTTC,CASSPSRGSETQYF
TRBD1,many,TRBV12-3/TRBV12-4,TRBJ2-5,TGTGCCAGCAGTTTGGGGACAGGAGCTGAGACCCAGTACTTC,CASSLGTGAETQYF
.,.,TRBV7-9,TRBJ2-1,TGTGCCAGCAGCTCCCCTGGCGGGAAGAGCTCCTACAATGAGCAGTTCTTC,CASSSPGGKSSYNEQFF
TRBD2,few,TRBV10-3,TRBJ2-2,TGTGCCATCAGTTCGACTAGCGGGAGGACGAACACCGGGGAGCTGTTTTTT,CAISSTSGRTNTGELFF
.,few,TRBV3-1,TRBJ1-1,TGTGCCAGCAGCCAAGGAGGCAGGGACACTGAAGCTTTCTTT,CASSQGGRDTEAFF
TRBD1,.,TRBV3-1,TRBJ2-1,TGTGCCAGCAGCCCGATGTACAGGGGTAATGAGCAGTTCTTC,CASSPMYRGNEQFF
.,.,TRBV7-2,TRBJ2-3,TGTGCCAGCAGCTCTAGGGCTAGCGGCACAGATACGCAGTATTTT,CASSSRASGTDTQYF
TRBD2,few,TRBV27,TRBJ2-3,TGTGCCAGCAGTCCACTAGCGGGGGGGAATACGCAGTATTTT,CASSPLAGGNTQYF
.,once,TRBV18,TRBJ2-2,TGTGCCAGCTCACCACCGACTGTCGGGAACACCGGGGAGCTGTTTTTT,CASSPPTVGNTGELFF
TRBD1,.,TRBV6-2/TRBV6-3,TRBJ2-2,TGTGCCAGCAGTTACAAGCGACAGGGACAGGGAGGGTCGGGCACCGGGGAGCTGTTTTTT,CASSYKRQGQGGSGTGELFF
.,few,TRBV15,TRBJ2-7,TGTGCCACCAGCCTCTTAGTTGGCTACGAGCAGTACTTC,CATSLLVGYEQYF
.,many,TRBV20-1,TRBJ1-5,TGCAGTGCTAGTCCCGGCGGGGGTCAGCCCCAGCATTTT,CSASPGGGQPQHF
TRBD1,few,TRBV6-1,TRBJ1-2,TGTGCCAGCAACCTGGACAGGGGTGGCTATGGCTACACCTTC,CASNLDRGGYGYTF
TRBD1,.,TRBV2,TRBJ1-5,TGTGCCAGCCGGGGGACAGGGATTCAGCCCCAGCATTTT,CASRGTGIQPQHF
TRBD2,.,TRBV6-1,TRBJ2-1,TGTGCCAGCAAAAGCGGGGGGGACAATTTATACAATGAGCAGTTCTTC,CASKSGGDNLYNEQFF
TRBD1,.,TRBV20-1,TRBJ1-1,TGCAGTGCAAAGACAGGGACAATGAACACTGAAGCTTTCTTT,CSAKTGTMNTEAFF
.,.,TRBV12-3/TRBV12-4,TRBJ1-2,TGTGCCAGCAGATCCGACGGTATTAGGGGCTACACCTTC,CASRSDGIRGYTF